These 3 T cell receptor beta chains came from one sample sequenced in a study of shared clonotypes between healthy human individuals. This table comes from immunoSEQ multiplex PCR, and its TCRdb copy is limited to in-frame clones, with some not included. The data contain some 2.1 million clones, 85% to 95% of them singletons. Sequencing was carried out using naive CD4+ T cells sorted from blood. Subset in this sample: CD45RA+ positively selected. The receptor set was obtained from a man between 18 and 29 years old in good health.

This chain links TRBV6-5 with TRBJ1-2; a weak D match, TRBD1 (6 bases). Germline values: CDR1 MNHEY, CDR2 SVGAGI. There are 14 residues in the CDR3. V dropped 0 bases and J dropped 4 bases, with 9 bases sitting between them. The CDR3 DNA is TGTGCCAGCAGTTACTCGGCAGGGGCCTATGGCTACACCTTC. This sequence encodes CASSYSAGAYGYTF.

This chain links TRBV18 with TRBJ1-2; possibly TRBD1 for D (5 bases). Trimming took 2 bases from V and 6 from J, leaving 13 bases between them. This CDR3 comprises 14 residues. Germline loops: CDR1 KGHSH, CDR2 LQKENI. For the CDR3, the DNA is TGTGCCAGCTCACCAATTCTGACAGCGGATGGCTACACCTTC. It codes for CASSPILTADGYTF.

With regard to this clone: The sample contains more than one DNA sequence encoding this CDR3. CDR3 in amino acids: CAWSVLGSYGYTF. CDR3 nucleotides: TGTGCCTGGAGTGTTCTGGGGAGCTATGGCTACACCTTC. The genes are TRBV30 and TRBJ1-2; D is unresolved. Looked up from germline, CDR1 is GTSNPN and CDR2 is SVGIG (reference sequence). V lost 0 bases and J lost 4, with 9 bases in between. The CDR3 runs to 13 residues.